Presented here are 18 T cell receptor beta chains from one specimen sequenced in a study of human T cells and chemical hapten exposure (dated by TCRdb to about 2021). The time point tag for this specimen amounts to: patch test 1, 2 weeks after DPC sensitization. This specimen's treatment or condition label, interpreted: therapeutic diphenylcyclopropenone sensitization with weekly scalp DPC. The method behind the library was RACE. The data were produced on a NextSeq 500. TCRdb reprocessing: public reads trimmed at Q25 with fastp, clones called with MiXCR, in-frame beta chains kept. Each CDR3 protein appears once, grouped with its most common genes and DNA. The sample table lists 95,000 to 130,000 distinct CDR3 sequences, 12% of them with a count of one. The ten biggest clones cover around 1.5% of the sample. This specimen consisted of whole blood, obtained in connection with sensitization to the hapten diphenylcyclopropenone (DPC). The receptor source for this set is a woman between 50 and 59 years old with alopecia areata. Some clones in this sample may be carry-over from other donors' samples.

The chain joins TRBV5-1 to TRBJ2-3, with 11 bases aligning to TRBD2. Germline assignment: CDR1 SGHRS and CDR2 YFSETQ. The CDR3 runs 20 residues. The V segment lost 3 bases and the J segment 8 bases; nucleotides outside the gene matches: 23. CDR3 DNA: TGCGCCAGCAGCTCACGCTACGCTGGGACTAGCGGTGCCGAACCTCCTACGCAGTATTTT. As protein: CASSSRYAGTSGAEPPTQYF.

Ten or more counts support this clonotype. The chain is built from TRBV12-3 or TRBV12-4 and TRBJ1-2, with 10 nucleotides matching TRBD1. V shed 6 bases and J 0 bases; nucleotides not matched to a gene: 4. This CDR3 region has 15 residues. CDR3 DNA sequence: TGTGCCAGCAGCCATGGACAGGGGGCTAACTATGGCTACACCTTC. Amino acids: CASSHGQGANYGYTF.

This clonotype occurred a few times. CDR3 loop: CASSLVDRGYGYTF. CDR3 DNA: TGTGCCAGCAGCTTAGTTGACAGGGGTTATGGCTACACCTTC. The chain employs TRBV11-2 and TRBJ1-2; 8 positions match TRBD1. Germline V gene data show CDR1 as SGHAT and CDR2 as FQNNGV. The CDR3 has 14 amino acids. Trimming took 1 base from V and 5 from J; bases not matched to a gene: 3.

The chain carries TRBV29-1 and TRBJ2-5; 10 positions agree with TRBD2. The CDR3 is made up of 14 amino acids. Trimming removed 6 bases from V and 7 bases from J; junction bases left unmatched: 11. Germline V gene sequence: CDR1 SQVTM, CDR2 ANQGSEA. CDR3 in amino acids: CSVLGLAVLGTQYF. In DNA form, the CDR3 reads TGCAGCGTCCTAGGACTAGCGGTCCTCGGGACCCAGTACTTC. Full variable domain (outside the CDR3, taken from reference TRBV29-1 and TRBJ2-5): SAVISQKPSRDICQRGTSLTIQCQVDSQVTMMFWYRQQPGQSLTLIATANQGSEATYESGFVIDKFPISRPNLTFSTLTVSNMSPEDSSIYLCSVLGLAVLGTQYFGPGTRLLVL.

This clonotype was found many times. The chain recombines TRBV12-3 or TRBV12-4 with TRBJ1-6; 9 bases are a match to TRBD1. This CDR3 spans 16 amino acids. After removal of 7 bases from V and 6 bases from J, the junction contained 10 bases not matched to a gene. DNA of the CDR3: TGTGCCAGCAAGGGACAGGGCCTGATATCTAATTCACCCCTCCACTTT. Its translation: CASKGQGLISNSPLHF.

Many counts were recorded for this clonotype. This chain connects TRBV6-6 to TRBJ1-4; TRBD1 might be the D (6 bases). The CDR3 contains 16 residues. V dropped 0 bases and J dropped 3 bases, with 11 bases sitting between them. Germline V CDR1 and CDR2: MNHNY, SVGAGI (reference sequence). CDR3 protein: CASSYSWDNPNEKLFF. The CDR3 DNA reads as TGTGCCAGCAGTTACTCTTGGGACAACCCTAATGAAAAACTGTTTTTT.

The table lists this clonotype with many counts. As DNA, the CDR3 is TGTGCCACCAGTGATCGGACAGAGATAACAGATACGCAGTATTTT. It codes for CATSDRTEITDTQYF. The V and J genes are TRBV24-1 and TRBJ2-3; perhaps TRBD1 as D (6 bases). This CDR3 is built from 15 residues. The germline V gene encodes CDR1 KGHDR and CDR2 SFDVKD. V was clipped by 3 bases and J by 3 bases, with 12 bases between them.

Points on this clonotype: The junction shows a germline mismatch at one end, possibly a read error. The CDR3 nucleotides are TGTGCCACCACTGATAGGGGACTAGCAAGGTACAATGAGCAGTTCTTC. It is translated as CATTDRGLARYNEQFF. The chain recombines TRBV24-1 with TRBJ2-1, with TRBD2 identical over 9 bases. There are 16 residues in the CDR3. The germline CDR1 and CDR2 sequences are KGHDR and SFDVKD.

In its sample, this clonotype was seen many times. This chain uses TRBV12-3 or TRBV12-4 with TRBJ2-7; 8 positions match TRBD1. The CDR3 is 13 amino acids. With 5 bases clipped from V and 3 bases from J, the junction kept 3 bases outside the gene matches. The CDR3 loop is CASSLQGGYEQYF. The DNA for the CDR3 is TGTGCCAGCAGTCTACAGGGGGGCTACGAGCAGTACTTC.

This clonotype came up many times. The CDR3 DNA sequence: TGCAGTGCTAGAGACCTCAGGGGGCAGTACTTC. As protein: CSARDLRGQYF. The chain couples TRBV20-1 to TRBJ2-7; tentative D call: TRBD1 (6 bases). V was shortened by 0 bases and J by 9 bases, with 9 bases between the two germline ends. Germline CDR1 and CDR2: DFQATT and SNEGSKA (reference sequence). The CDR3 has 11 residues.

This clonotype was seen more than once but under ten times. The CDR3 coding sequence is TGTGCCAGCTCATACGCGGGACTAAGCTCCTACGAGCAGTACTTC. This translates into CASSYAGLSSYEQYF. The chain recombines TRBV18 with TRBJ2-7, with 7 bases aligning to TRBD2. V shed 5 bases and J 0 bases; nucleotides not matched to a gene: 7. This CDR3 is built from 15 residues. Germline values: CDR1 KGHSH, CDR2 LQKENI.

This chain links TRBV28 with TRBJ1-5; no reliable D call. V was clipped by 7 bases and J by 8 bases, with 12 bases between them. CDR3 size: 12 residues. Germline V lookup: CDR1 MDHEN, CDR2 SYDVKM. This CDR3 is CASIGVVEPQHF. In DNA, the CDR3 is TGTGCCAGCATTGGGGTAGTAGAGCCCCAGCATTTT.

The V gene is TRBV3-1, the J gene TRBJ2-2; D possibly corresponds to TRBD1 (5 bases). The CDR3 has 15 amino acids. Trimming cost V 4 bases and J 9 bases, with 18 bases left between them. Germline lookup yields CDR1 LGHDT and CDR2 YNNKEL (reference sequence). The CDR3 is CASSPSDSPVRELFF. The CDR3 DNA follows: TGTGCCAGCAGCCCCAGTGACAGTCCAGTAAGGGAGCTGTTTTTT.

This clonotype was observed many times. The V call is TRBV9, the J call TRBJ1-1, with unresolved D. Trimming shortened V by 5 bases and J by 4 bases, and 9 bases separated the two germline ends. Germline V lookup: CDR1 SGDLS, CDR2 YYNGEE. The CDR3 runs 12 residues. This CDR3 reads CASRSGSTEAFF. In DNA, the CDR3 is TGTGCCAGCAGGTCGGGATCCACTGAAGCTTTCTTT.

This clonotype was detected a few times. The chain links TRBV3-1 to TRBJ2-1, with D perhaps matching TRBD2 (5 bases). Per the germline V gene, CDR1 is LGHDT and CDR2 is YNNKEL (reference sequence). The V gene lost 0 bases and the J gene lost 13 bases, with 13 bases spanning the gap. This CDR3 region has 13 residues. The CDR3 sequence is CASSQDRAWTQFF. DNA for the CDR3: TGTGCCAGCAGCCAAGATCGGGCCTGGACTCAGTTCTTC.

The gene calls are TRBV24-1 and TRBJ2-3; a possible D gene is TRBD2 (6 bases). The CDR3 covers 14 residues. Trimming removed 3 bases at V and 5 bases at J, with 11 bases between. In germline, CDR1 is KGHDR, CDR2 SFDVKD. CDR3 sequence reads: CATSDGTGVDTQYF. CDR3 nucleotides: TGTGCCACCAGTGATGGGACGGGGGTAGATACGCAGTATTTT.

In this sample, this clonotype turned up many times. The chain is built from TRBV20-1 and TRBJ2-1; 12 bases match TRBD2. This CDR3 is built from 16 residues. The V segment lost 4 bases and the J segment 2 bases; nucleotides outside the gene matches: 6. The germline CDR1 and CDR2 sequences are DFQATT and SNEGSKA (reference sequence). CDR3 amino acids: CSAMSLAGGTYNEQFF. The CDR3 coding sequence is TGCAGTGCTATGTCACTAGCGGGAGGCACCTACAATGAGCAGTTCTTC.

The chain links TRBV7-6 to TRBJ1-3; D is unresolved. V dropped 1 base and J dropped 0 bases, with 13 bases sitting between them. The CDR3 length is 17 residues. From germline, CDR1 is SGHVS and CDR2 FNYEAQ. This CDR3 is CASSLEAAFLSGNTIYF. The CDR3 DNA reads as TGTGCCAGCAGCTTAGAGGCAGCCTTCCTCTCTGGAAACACCATATATTTT.